The source of this TCR beta chain is a study of T cell repertoires in cytomegalovirus infection. Across the whole study: Epitope selection comprised recently identified HLA-C-restricted CMV epitopes and well-studied HLA-B-restricted CMV epitopes. Matching HLA type and CMV infection were both indicated by public TCR beta signatures.

In its sample, this clonotype was seen a few times. Its antigen is as yet unknown. Findings of the study overall: In two of eight donors, the top clonotype was HLA-C-restricted CMV-specific.

Via MiXCR, TCRdb re-called the reads, giving one row per CDR3 protein. This sample has roughly 500,000 distinct CDR3 sequences, with roughly a third found just once. CDR1 is SGHTA, CDR2 FQGNSA, per germline. CDR3 length: 17 amino acids. V shed 1 base, J shed 1 base, and the junction held 10 bases outside the gene matches. This TCR was sampled from a human donor in good health (CMV status not recorded). Some clones in this sample may be carry-over from other donors' samples. V gene TRBV7-2 combines with J gene TRBJ2-7; 7 bases align to TRBD2. This specimen consisted of cultured PBMCs, obtained from culture after CMV antigen stimulation. CDR3 region: CASSLGSGSGVSYEQYV. Written as DNA, the CDR3 is TGTGCCAGCAGCTTAGGGTCGGGGAGCGGGGTATCCTACGAGCAGTACGTC.